The rows below give T cell receptor beta chains drawn from one sample of a study of blood T cell repertoires in COVID-19. The protocol was immunoSEQ multiplex PCR, while the TCRdb copy is restricted to in-frame clones and leaves out a portion. The repertoire holds 89,000 or so clones, with about 85% as singletons. The sequencing sample was made of peripheral blood. These receptors were obtained from a human donor in a cohort sampled during active COVID-19. Both conserved end residues are part of each CDR3. A D gene is named only where the DNA matches it firmly. Rows may omit the clone size; those that give it use once, few, many or a size class.

NA	TRBV6-2/TRBV6-3	14	NA	TRBJ2-7	CASSLALVSYEQYF	TGTGCCAGCAGCCTCGCACTGGTTTCCTACGAGCAGTACTTC
TRBD2	TRBV24-1	19	NA	TRBJ2-3	CATSDSPTRLAGLADTQYF	TGTGCCACCAGTGATTCCCCAACGAGGCTAGCGGGGTTGGCAGATACGCAGTATTTT
TRBD1	TRBV27	15	NA	TRBJ2-7	CASSFSAGGTYEQYF	TGTGCCAGCAGTTTCTCCGCAGGGGGAACCTACGAGCAGTACTTC
TRBD1	TRBV12-3/TRBV12-4	12	NA	TRBJ1-1	CASKIQGARAFF	TGTGCCAGCAAGATACAGGGGGCGCGGGCTTTCTTT
NA	TRBV18	15	few	TRBJ1-1	CASSLREGRNTEAFF	TGTGCCAGCTCATTAAGGGAGGGGAGGAACACTGAAGCTTTCTTT
TRBD2	TRBV10-3	15	NA	TRBJ2-7	CAISGLAVSSYEQYF	TGTGCCATCAGTGGACTAGCGGTCTCCTCCTACGAGCAGTACTTC
NA	TRBV12-3/TRBV12-4	12	NA	TRBJ2-3	CASSTRTDTQYF	TGTGCCAGCAGCACTCGCACAGATACGCAGTATTTT
TRBD2	TRBV28	17	NA	TRBJ2-1	CASSLLSGGATYNEQFF	TGTGCCAGCAGTTTACTTAGCGGGGGGGCCACCTACAATGAGCAGTTCTTC
TRBD2	TRBV11-2	17	NA	TRBJ2-7	CASSSLQTSGSGYEQYF	TGTGCCAGCAGCTCCCTCCAGACTAGCGGGAGTGGGTACGAGCAGTACTTC
NA	TRBV7-9	15	few	TRBJ1-6	CASSLDRAYNSPLHF	TGTGCCAGCAGCTTAGACAGAGCCTATAATTCACCCCTCCACTTT
TRBD1	TRBV27	13	NA	TRBJ1-5	CARTGSGNQPQHF	TGTGCCAGGACAGGGAGTGGCAATCAGCCCCAGCATTTT
TRBD2	TRBV9	17	NA	TRBJ2-3	CASSVGGGGRATDTQYF	TGTGCCAGCAGCGTAGGGGGCGGCGGGAGGGCCACAGATACGCAGTATTTT
TRBD2	TRBV5-4	15	NA	TRBJ2-1	CASSPGLAGRNEQFF	TGTGCCAGCAGCCCGGGACTAGCGGGGAGAAATGAGCAGTTCTTC
NA	TRBV18	15	NA	TRBJ2-7	CASSLYRVRGYEQYF	TGTGCCAGCTCACTTTACAGGGTAAGGGGCTACGAGCAGTACTTC
TRBD1	TRBV30	14	NA	TRBJ1-3	CAWNRGLSGNTIYF	TGTGCCTGGAACAGGGGGCTATCTGGAAACACCATATATTTT
NA	TRBV14	14	NA	TRBJ1-4	CASSQTAAGEKLFF	TGTGCCAGCAGCCAGACGGCGGCGGGGGAAAAACTGTTTTTT
NA	TRBV12-3/TRBV12-4	13	NA	TRBJ2-1	CASSQQAHNEQFF	TGTGCCAGCAGCCAACAGGCCCACAATGAGCAGTTCTTC
TRBD2	TRBV19	15	NA	TRBJ2-1	CASASGTSGSNEQFF	TGTGCCAGTGCTTCCGGGACTAGCGGGAGCAATGAGCAGTTCTTC
NA	TRBV9	12	NA	TRBJ2-7	CASSVEFGEQYF	TGTGCCAGCAGCGTAGAGTTCGGGGAGCAGTACTTC
TRBD1	TRBV15	15	NA	TRBJ1-5	CATSRETGYNQPQHF	TGTGCCACCAGCAGGGAGACAGGGTACAATCAGCCCCAGCATTTT
TRBD1	TRBV27	16	NA	TRBJ2-7	CASSPSPGTALYEQYF	TGTGCCAGCAGTCCCAGCCCCGGGACAGCTCTCTACGAGCAGTACTTC
TRBD1	TRBV18	13	NA	TRBJ2-7	CASSDRGGYEQYF	TGTGCCAGCTCTGACAGGGGAGGCTACGAGCAGTACTTC
TRBD1	TRBV7-2	16	NA	TRBJ1-3	CASSRDRISSGNTIYF	TGTGCCAGCAGCCGGGACAGGATTTCCTCTGGAAACACCATATATTTT
TRBD2	TRBV7-2	15	NA	TRBJ2-4	CASSKLAGVGNIQYF	TGTGCCAGCAGCAAATTAGCGGGAGTGGGGAACATTCAGTACTTC
NA	TRBV12-3/TRBV12-4	13	once	TRBJ2-7	CASSSGTLFEQYF	TGTGCCAGCAGTTCTGGGACTCTGTTCGAGCAGTACTTC
NA	TRBV15	17	NA	TRBJ2-3	CATSRGAVALSTDTQYF	TGTGCCACCAGCAGAGGGGCAGTGGCTCTGAGCACAGATACGCAGTATTTT
NA	TRBV30	13	few	TRBJ1-2	CAYLQGDFYGYTF	TGTGCCTATCTACAGGGAGACTTCTATGGCTACACCTTC
NA	TRBV29-1	14	once	TRBJ2-4	CSVEDSGVGNIQYF	TGCAGCGTTGAAGATTCGGGGGTGGGAAACATTCAGTACTTC
NA	TRBV2	11	NA	TRBJ2-3	CASSPRGTQYF	TGTGCCAGCAGTCCTAGGGGAACGCAGTATTTT
NA	TRBV7-2	14	NA	TRBJ2-5	CASSLNRVEETQYF	TGTGCCAGCAGCTTAAATCGGGTGGAAGAGACCCAGTACTTC
TRBD1	TRBV7-8	18	NA	TRBJ2-2	CASSTGQGHPANTGELFF	TGTGCCAGCAGCACGGGACAGGGTCATCCCGCGAACACCGGGGAGCTGTTTTTT
TRBD2	TRBV6-5	15	NA	TRBJ2-7	CASSKSFAGAYEQYF	TGTGCCAGCAGTAAATCCTTCGCGGGGGCCTACGAGCAGTACTTC
TRBD1	TRBV28	14	NA	TRBJ2-7	CASSQSGQGAEQYF	TGTGCCAGCAGCCAGTCGGGACAGGGAGCCGAGCAGTACTTC
NA	TRBV6-1	18	NA	TRBJ2-1	CASSEVFRPMSQYNEQFF	TGTGCCAGCAGTGAAGTCTTTCGTCCGATGTCACAATACAATGAGCAGTTCTTC
NA	TRBV2	14	NA	TRBJ2-1	CASSAVRSYNEQFF	TGTGCCAGCAGCGCGGTGCGCTCCTACAATGAGCAGTTCTTC
NA	TRBV11-2	17	few	TRBJ2-7	CASSLAQEAWSAYEQYF	TGTGCCAGCAGCTTAGCCCAAGAGGCATGGTCGGCCTACGAGCAGTACTTC
TRBD1	TRBV27	14	NA	TRBJ1-2	CASSLGTGFYGYTF	TGTGCCAGCAGTTTAGGGACAGGGTTTTATGGCTACACCTTC
TRBD1	TRBV28	14	NA	TRBJ2-7	CASSRQGGTYEQYF	TGTGCCAGCAGTAGACAGGGTGGGACCTACGAGCAGTACTTC
TRBD1	TRBV11-2	15	few	TRBJ1-2	CASSRGQPGNYGYTF	TGTGCCAGCAGCAGGGGACAGCCGGGGAACTATGGCTACACCTTC
TRBD1	TRBV6-2/TRBV6-3	17	once	TRBJ1-5	CASSSGTGINSNQPQHF	TGTGCCAGCAGTTCCGGGACAGGCATTAATAGCAATCAGCCCCAGCATTTT
TRBD1	TRBV5-6	19	NA	TRBJ1-6	CASRPGTALHSSYNSPLHF	TGTGCCAGCAGACCCGGGACAGCTCTTCACAGCTCCTATAATTCACCCCTCCACTTT
NA	TRBV6-5	12	NA	TRBJ1-1	CASSRGSTEAFF	TGTGCCAGCAGTCGGGGGAGCACTGAAGCTTTCTTT
NA	TRBV6-2/TRBV6-3	14	NA	TRBJ1-1	CASSYSSRGTEAFF	TGTGCCAGCAGTTACTCCTCAAGGGGCACTGAAGCTTTCTTT
TRBD1	TRBV12-3/TRBV12-4	13	NA	TRBJ2-1	CASKGGLYNEQFF	TGTGCCAGCAAAGGGGGCCTCTACAATGAGCAGTTCTTC
TRBD1	TRBV28	15	NA	TRBJ1-2	CASGNEGARFSRYTF	TGTGCCAGCGGTAACGAGGGGGCGCGATTCTCTCGCTACACCTTC
TRBD1	TRBV18	14	NA	TRBJ2-3	CASSPGTEGHTQYF	TGTGCCAGCTCACCGGGGACAGAGGGTCATACGCAGTATTTT
TRBD2	TRBV27	15	NA	TRBJ2-2	CASSWGGVNTGELFF	TGTGCCAGCTCATGGGGGGGAGTGAACACCGGGGAGCTGTTTTTT
NA	TRBV18	14	NA	TRBJ1-1	CASSPGESGTEAFF	TGTGCCAGCTCACCAGGGGAGAGCGGTACTGAAGCTTTCTTT
NA	TRBV19	17	NA	TRBJ1-4	CASSGSRGAGLREKLFF	TGTGCCAGTAGTGGGTCCCGGGGGGCAGGACTACGGGAAAAACTGTTTTTT
NA	TRBV24-1	14	NA	TRBJ2-5	CATSDSGLQETQYF	TGTGCCACCAGTGATTCAGGGTTGCAAGAGACCCAGTACTTC
TRBD1	TRBV29-1	13	NA	TRBJ2-7	CSVTGTASYEQYF	TGCAGCGTTACGGGGACAGCCTCTTACGAGCAGTACTTC
NA	TRBV3-1/TRBV3-2	16	NA	TRBJ1-4	CASSRGGSATNEKLFF	TGTGCCAGCAGCCGGGGGGGCAGTGCAACTAATGAAAAACTGTTTTTT